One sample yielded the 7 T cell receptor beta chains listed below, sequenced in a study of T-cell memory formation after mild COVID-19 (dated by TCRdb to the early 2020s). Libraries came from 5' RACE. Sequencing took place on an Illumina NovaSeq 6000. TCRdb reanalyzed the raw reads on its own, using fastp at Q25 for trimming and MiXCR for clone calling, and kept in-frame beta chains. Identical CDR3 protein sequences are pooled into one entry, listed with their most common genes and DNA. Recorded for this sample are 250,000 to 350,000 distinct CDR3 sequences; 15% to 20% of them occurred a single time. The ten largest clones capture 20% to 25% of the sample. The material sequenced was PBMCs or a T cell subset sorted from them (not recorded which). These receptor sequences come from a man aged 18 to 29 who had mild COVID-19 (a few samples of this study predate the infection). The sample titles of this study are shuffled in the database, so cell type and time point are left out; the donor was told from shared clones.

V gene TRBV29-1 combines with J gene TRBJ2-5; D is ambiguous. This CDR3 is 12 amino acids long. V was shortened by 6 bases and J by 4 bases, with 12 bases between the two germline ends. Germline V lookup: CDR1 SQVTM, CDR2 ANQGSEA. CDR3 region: CSVKPRGETQYF. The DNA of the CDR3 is TGCAGCGTGAAACCCAGAGGAGAGACCCAGTACTTC.

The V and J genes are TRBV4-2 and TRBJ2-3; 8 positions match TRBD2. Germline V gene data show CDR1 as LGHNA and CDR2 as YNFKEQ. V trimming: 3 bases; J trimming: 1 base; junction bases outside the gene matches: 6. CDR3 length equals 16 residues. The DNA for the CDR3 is TGTGCCAGCAGCCAGGGGGCGGGGGGCCGCACAGATACGCAGTATTTT. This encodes CASSQGAGGRTDTQYF.

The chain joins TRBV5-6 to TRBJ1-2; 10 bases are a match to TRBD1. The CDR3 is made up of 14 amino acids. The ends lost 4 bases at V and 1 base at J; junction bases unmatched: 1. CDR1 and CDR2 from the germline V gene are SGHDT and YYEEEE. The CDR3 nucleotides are TGTGCCAGCAGCGGGGACAGGGGTAACTATGGCTACACCTTC. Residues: CASSGDRGNYGYTF. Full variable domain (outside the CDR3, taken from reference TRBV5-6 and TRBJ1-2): DAGVTQSPTHLIKTRGQQVTLRCSPKSGHDTVSWYQQALGQGPQFIFQYYEEEERQRGNFPDRFSGHQFPNYSSELNVNALLLGDSALYLCASSGDRGNYGYTFGSGTRLTVV.

The DNA of the CDR3 is TGCGCCAGCAGCTTGGGAGCCTCACCGGAAGACTATGGCTACACCTTC. It translates to CASSLGASPEDYGYTF. The chain carries TRBV5-1 and TRBJ1-2; unclear D gene. The CDR3 consists of 16 residues. Germline CDR1 reads SGHRS; CDR2 reads YFSETQ. V lost 0 bases and J 3 bases, leaving 15 bases between the germline ends.

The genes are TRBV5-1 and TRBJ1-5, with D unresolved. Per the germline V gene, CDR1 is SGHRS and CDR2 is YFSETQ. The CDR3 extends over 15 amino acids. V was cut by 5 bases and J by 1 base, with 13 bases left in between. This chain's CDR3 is CASRYSGESNQPQHF. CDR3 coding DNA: TGCGCCAGCAGATACTCTGGGGAAAGCAATCAGCCCCAGCATTTT.

CDR3 sequence: CSARAPGQVENIQYF. For the CDR3, the DNA is TGCAGTGCTAGAGCCCCGGGACAGGTGGAAAACATTCAGTACTTC. J is TRBJ2-4 and V is TRBV20-1, with 8 nucleotides matching TRBD1. This CDR3 has 15 amino acids. J lost 5 bases, V lost 1 base, and 7 bases had no gene match. CDR1 DFQATT and CDR2 SNEGSKA come from the germline V gene (reference sequence).

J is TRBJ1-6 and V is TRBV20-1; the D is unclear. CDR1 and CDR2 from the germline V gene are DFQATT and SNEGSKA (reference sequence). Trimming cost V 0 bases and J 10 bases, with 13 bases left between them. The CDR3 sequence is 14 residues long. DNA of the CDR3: TGCAGTGCTAGAGAAGGTGCGGAGAGGTCACCCCTCCACTTT. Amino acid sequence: CSAREGAERSPLHF.